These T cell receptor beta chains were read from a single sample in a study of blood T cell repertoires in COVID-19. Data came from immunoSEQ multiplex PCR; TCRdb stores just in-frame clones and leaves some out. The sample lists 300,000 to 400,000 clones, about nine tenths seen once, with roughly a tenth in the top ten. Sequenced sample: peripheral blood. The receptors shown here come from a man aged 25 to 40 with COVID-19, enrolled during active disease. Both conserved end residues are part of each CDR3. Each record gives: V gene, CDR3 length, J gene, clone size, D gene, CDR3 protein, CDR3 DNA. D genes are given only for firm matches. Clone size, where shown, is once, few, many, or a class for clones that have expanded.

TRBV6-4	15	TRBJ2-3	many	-	CASSTGKTGTDTQYF	TGTGCCAGCAGCACAGGGAAGACCGGCACAGATACGCAGTATTTT
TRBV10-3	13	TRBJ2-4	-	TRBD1	CAIKEQGKNIQYF	TGTGCCATCAAAGAACAGGGGAAAAACATTCAGTACTTC
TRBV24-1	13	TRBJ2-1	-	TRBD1	CATRDSSYNEQFF	TGTGCCACCCGGGACAGCTCCTACAATGAGCAGTTCTTC
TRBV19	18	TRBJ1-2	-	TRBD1	CASSTRGRGRFPDYGYTF	TGTGCCAGTAGTACCCGGGGCAGGGGGCGCTTTCCAGACTATGGCTACACCTTC
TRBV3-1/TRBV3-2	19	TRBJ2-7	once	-	CASSQDARFAAASGYEQYF	TGTGCCAGCAGCCAAGATGCCCGGTTCGCCGCAGCCTCAGGCTACGAGCAGTACTTC
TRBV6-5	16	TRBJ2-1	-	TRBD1	CASSSSPGQGSEEQFF	TGTGCCAGCAGTTCCTCCCCGGGACAGGGGTCAGAAGAGCAGTTCTTC
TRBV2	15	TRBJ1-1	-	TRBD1	CASSRQGPMNTEAFF	TGTGCCAGCTCCAGACAGGGACCGATGAACACTGAAGCTTTCTTT
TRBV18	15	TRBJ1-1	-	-	CASSPPSRVNTEAFF	TGTGCCAGCTCACCACCATCTAGAGTGAACACTGAAGCTTTCTTT
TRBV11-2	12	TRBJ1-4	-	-	CASSLDRRELFF	TGTGCCAGCAGCTTAGATAGGAGGGAACTGTTTTTT
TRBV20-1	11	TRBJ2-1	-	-	CSAMRLAEQFF	TGCAGTGCTATGAGGCTAGCGGAGCAGTTCTTC
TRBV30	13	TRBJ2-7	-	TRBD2	CAWASGGSYEQYF	TGTGCCTGGGCTAGCGGGGGGTCCTACGAGCAGTACTTC
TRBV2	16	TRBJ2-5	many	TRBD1	CASRGPRSLNQETQYF	TGTGCCTCCAGGGGGCCCCGCTCCCTGAATCAAGAGACCCAGTACTTC
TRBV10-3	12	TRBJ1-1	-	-	CAISELEGGAFF	TGTGCCATCAGTGAGTTAGAGGGAGGAGCTTTCTTT
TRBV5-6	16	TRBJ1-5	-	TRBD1	CASSLAYRDRNQPQHF	TGTGCCAGCAGCTTGGCCTACAGGGACAGAAATCAGCCCCAGCATTTT
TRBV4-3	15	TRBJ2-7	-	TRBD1	CASSLGGQDTYEQYF	TGCGCCAGCAGCCTAGGCGGACAGGACACCTACGAGCAGTACTTC